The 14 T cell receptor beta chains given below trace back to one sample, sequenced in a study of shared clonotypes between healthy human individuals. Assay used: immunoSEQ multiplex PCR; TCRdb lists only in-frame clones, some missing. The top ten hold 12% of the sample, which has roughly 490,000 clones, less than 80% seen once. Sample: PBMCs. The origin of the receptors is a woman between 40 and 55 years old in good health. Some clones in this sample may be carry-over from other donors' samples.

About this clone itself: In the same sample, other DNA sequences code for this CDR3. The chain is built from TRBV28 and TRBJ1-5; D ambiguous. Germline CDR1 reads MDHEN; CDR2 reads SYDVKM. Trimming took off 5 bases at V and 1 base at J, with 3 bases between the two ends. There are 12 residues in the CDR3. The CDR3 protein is CASSRSNQPQHF. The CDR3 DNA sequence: TGTGCCAGCAGTAGGAGCAATCAGCCCCAGCATTTT.

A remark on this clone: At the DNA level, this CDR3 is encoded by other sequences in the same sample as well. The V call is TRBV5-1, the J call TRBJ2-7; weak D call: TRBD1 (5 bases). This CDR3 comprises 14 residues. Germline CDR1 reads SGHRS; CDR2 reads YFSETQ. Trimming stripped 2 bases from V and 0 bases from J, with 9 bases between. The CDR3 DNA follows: TGCGCCAGCAGCTTAGGAGACAGCTCCTACGAGCAGTACTTC. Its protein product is CASSLGDSSYEQYF.

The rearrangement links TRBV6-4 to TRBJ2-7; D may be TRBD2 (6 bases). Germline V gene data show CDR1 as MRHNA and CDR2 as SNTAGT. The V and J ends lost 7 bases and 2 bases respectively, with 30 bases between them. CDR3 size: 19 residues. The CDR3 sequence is CASKSAPTPAGPFPYEQYF. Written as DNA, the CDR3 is TGTGCCAGCAAGTCCGCCCCAACCCCAGCGGGCCCCTTTCCCTACGAGCAGTACTTC.

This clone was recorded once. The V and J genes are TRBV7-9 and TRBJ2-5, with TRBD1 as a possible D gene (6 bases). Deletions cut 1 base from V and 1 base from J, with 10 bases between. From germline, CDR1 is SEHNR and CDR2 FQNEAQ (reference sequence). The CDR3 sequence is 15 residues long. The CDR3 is CASSLGTGPQETQYF. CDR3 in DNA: TGTGCCAGCAGCTTAGGCACAGGGCCCCAAGAGACCCAGTACTTC.

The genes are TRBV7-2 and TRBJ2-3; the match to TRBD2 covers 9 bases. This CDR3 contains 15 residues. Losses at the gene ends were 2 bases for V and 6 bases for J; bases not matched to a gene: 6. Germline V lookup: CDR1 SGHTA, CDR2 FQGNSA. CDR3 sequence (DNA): TGTGCCAGCAGCTTACTAGCGGGAAGTGGGGATACGCAGTATTTT. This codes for CASSLLAGSGDTQYF.

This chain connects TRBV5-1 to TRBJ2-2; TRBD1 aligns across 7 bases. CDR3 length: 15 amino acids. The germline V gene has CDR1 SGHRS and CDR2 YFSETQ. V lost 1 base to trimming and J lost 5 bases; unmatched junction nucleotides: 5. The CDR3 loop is CASSLRQGETGELFF. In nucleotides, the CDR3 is TGCGCCAGCAGCTTGCGGCAGGGGGAGACCGGGGAGCTGTTTTTT.

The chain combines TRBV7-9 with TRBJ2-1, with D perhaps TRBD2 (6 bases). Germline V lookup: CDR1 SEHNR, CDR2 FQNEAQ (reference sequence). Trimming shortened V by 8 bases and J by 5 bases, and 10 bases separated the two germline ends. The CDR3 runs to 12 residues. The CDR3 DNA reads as TGTGCCAGCGGACTACCAGACAATGAGCAGTTCTTC. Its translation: CASGLPDNEQFF.

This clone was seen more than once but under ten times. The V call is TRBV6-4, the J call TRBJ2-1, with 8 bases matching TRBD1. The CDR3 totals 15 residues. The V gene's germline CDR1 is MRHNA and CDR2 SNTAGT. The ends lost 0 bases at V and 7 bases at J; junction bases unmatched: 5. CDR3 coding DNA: TGTGCCAGCAGTGACTCGATACAGGGGGGAAATGAGCAGTTCTTC. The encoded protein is CASSDSIQGGNEQFF.

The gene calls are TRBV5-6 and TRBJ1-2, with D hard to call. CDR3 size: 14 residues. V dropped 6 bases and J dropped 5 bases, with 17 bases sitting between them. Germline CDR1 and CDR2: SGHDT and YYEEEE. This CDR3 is CASISGVEDYGYTF. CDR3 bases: TGTGCCAGCATATCCGGGGTGGAAGATTATGGCTACACCTTC. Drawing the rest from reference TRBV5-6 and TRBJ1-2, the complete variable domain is DAGVTQSPTHLIKTRGQQVTLRCSPKSGHDTVSWYQQALGQGPQFIFQYYEEEERQRGNFPDRFSGHQFPNYSSELNVNALLLGDSALYLCASISGVEDYGYTFGSGTRLTVV.

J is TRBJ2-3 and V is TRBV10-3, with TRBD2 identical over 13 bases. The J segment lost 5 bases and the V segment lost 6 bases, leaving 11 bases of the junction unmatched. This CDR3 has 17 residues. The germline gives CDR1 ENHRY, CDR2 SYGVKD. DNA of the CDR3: TGTGCCATCAGGGGACTAGCGGGAAACAAGGAGGGAGATACGCAGTATTTT. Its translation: CAIRGLAGNKEGDTQYF.

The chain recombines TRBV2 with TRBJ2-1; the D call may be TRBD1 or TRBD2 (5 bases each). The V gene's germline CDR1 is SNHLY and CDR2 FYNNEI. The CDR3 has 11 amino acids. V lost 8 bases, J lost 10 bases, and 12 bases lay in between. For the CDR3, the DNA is TGTGCCAGCCGGGGCCCCGGAGAGCAGTTCTTC. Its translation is CASRGPGEQFF.

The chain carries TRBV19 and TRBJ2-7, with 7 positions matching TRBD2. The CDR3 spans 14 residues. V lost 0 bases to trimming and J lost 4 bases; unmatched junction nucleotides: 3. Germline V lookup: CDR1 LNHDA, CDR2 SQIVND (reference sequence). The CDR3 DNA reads TGTGCCAGTAGTATAGAAACGGGAGGTTACGAGCAGTACTTC. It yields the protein CASSIETGGYEQYF.

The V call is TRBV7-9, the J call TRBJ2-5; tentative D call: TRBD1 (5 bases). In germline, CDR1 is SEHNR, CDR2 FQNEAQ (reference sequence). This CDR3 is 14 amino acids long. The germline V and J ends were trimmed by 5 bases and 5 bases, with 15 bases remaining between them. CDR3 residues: CASSESQVPETQYF. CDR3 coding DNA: TGTGCCAGCAGCGAATCACAGGTCCCGGAGACCCAGTACTTC.

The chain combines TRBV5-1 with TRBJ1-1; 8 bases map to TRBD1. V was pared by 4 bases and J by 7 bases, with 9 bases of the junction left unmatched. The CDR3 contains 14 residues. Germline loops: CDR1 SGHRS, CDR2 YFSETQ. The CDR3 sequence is CASSPPGQVYEAFF. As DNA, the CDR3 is TGCGCCAGCAGCCCACCGGGACAGGTCTATGAAGCTTTCTTT.